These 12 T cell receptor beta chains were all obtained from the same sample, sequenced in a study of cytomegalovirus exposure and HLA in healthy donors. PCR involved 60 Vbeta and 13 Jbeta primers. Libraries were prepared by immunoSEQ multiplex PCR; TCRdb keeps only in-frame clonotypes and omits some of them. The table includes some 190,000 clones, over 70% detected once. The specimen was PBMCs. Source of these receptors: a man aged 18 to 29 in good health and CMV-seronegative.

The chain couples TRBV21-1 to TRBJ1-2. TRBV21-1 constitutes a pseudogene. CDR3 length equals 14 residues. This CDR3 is CASSKHARGTGYTF. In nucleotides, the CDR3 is TGTGCCAGCAGCAAACATGCTCGGGGAACTGGCTACACCTTC.

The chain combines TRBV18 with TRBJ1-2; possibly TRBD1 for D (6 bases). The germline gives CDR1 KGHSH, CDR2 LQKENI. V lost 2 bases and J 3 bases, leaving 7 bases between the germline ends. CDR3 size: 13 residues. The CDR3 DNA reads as TGTGCCAGCTCACCATCAGGGGACTATGGCTACACCTTC. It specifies CASSPSGDYGYTF.

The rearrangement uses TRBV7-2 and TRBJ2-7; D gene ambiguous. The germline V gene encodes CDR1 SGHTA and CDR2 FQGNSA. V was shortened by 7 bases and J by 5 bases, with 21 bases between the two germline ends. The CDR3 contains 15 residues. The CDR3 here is CASTPRWQAFDEQYF. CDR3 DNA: TGTGCCAGCACCCCCCGCTGGCAGGCTTTCGACGAGCAGTACTTC.

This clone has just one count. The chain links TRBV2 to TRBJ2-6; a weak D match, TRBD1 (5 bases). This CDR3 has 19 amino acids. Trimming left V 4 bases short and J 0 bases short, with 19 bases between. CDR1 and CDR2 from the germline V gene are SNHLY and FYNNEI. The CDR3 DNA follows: TGTGCCAGCAGTGCGTCAGGGATTACATCCAACTCTGGGGCCAACGTCCTGACTTTC. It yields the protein CASSASGITSNSGANVLTF.

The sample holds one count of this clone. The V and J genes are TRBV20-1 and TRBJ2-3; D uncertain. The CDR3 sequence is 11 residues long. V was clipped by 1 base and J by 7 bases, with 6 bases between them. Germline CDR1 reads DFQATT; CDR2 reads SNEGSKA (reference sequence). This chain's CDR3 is CSARVPNTQYF. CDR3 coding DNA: TGCAGTGCTAGAGTGCCTAATACGCAGTATTTT.

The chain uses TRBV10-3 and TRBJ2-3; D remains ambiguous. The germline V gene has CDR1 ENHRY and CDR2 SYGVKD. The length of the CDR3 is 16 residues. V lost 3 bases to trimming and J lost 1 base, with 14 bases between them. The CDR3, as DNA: TGTGCCATCAGTGACTCCCAGGCTGGCGGCACAGATACGCAGTATTTT. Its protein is CAISDSQAGGTDTQYF.

The CDR3 DNA is TGTGCCAGCAGCTTAGTCCTAGCTGTAGCGAAAGAGACCCAGTACTTC. It yields the protein CASSLVLAVAKETQYF. J is TRBJ2-5 and V is TRBV7-2; perhaps TRBD2 as D (5 bases). Deletions cut 1 base from V and 3 bases from J, with 15 bases between. This CDR3 region has 16 residues. CDR1 is SGHTA and CDR2 is FQGNSA in the germline V gene.

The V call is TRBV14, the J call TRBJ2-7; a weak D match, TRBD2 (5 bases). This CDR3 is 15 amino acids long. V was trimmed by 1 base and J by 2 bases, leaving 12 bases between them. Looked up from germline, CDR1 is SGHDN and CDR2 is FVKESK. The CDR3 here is CASSQGSSPTYEQYF. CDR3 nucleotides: TGTGCCAGCAGCCAAGGCTCTAGCCCGACCTACGAGCAGTACTTC.

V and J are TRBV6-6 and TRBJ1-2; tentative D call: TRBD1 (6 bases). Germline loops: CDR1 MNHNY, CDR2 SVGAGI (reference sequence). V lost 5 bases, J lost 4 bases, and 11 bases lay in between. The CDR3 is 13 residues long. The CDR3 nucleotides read TGTGCCAGCAGTGACGGGACAATCTATGGCTACACCTTC. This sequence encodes CASSDGTIYGYTF.

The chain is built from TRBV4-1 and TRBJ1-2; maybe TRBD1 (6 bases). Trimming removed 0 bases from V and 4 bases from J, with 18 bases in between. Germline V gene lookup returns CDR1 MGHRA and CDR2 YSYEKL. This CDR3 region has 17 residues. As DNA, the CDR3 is TGCGCCAGCAGCCAAGATGTTCACCCGGACAGCCTCTATGGCTACACCTTC. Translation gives CASSQDVHPDSLYGYTF.

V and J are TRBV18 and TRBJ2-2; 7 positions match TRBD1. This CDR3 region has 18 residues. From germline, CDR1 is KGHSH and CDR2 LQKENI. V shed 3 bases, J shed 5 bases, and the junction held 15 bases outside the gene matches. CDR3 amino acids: CASSPRLQGRRNTGELFF. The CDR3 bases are TGTGCCAGCTCACCCAGGCTACAGGGGCGACGAAATACCGGGGAGCTGTTTTTT.

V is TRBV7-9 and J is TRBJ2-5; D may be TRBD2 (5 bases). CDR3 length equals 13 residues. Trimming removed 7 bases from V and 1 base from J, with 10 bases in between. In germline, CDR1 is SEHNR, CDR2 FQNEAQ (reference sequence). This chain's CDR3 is CASKRAVQETQYF. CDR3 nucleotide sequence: TGTGCCAGCAAGAGGGCGGTCCAAGAGACCCAGTACTTC. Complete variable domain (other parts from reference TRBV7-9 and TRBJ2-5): DTGVSQNPRHKITKRGQNVTFRCDPISEHNRLYWYRQTLGQGPEFLTYFQNEAQLEKSRLLSDRFSAERPKGSFSTLEIQRTEQGDSAMYLCASKRAVQETQYFGPGTRLLVL.